One and the same sample provided the 14 T cell receptor beta chains below, sequenced in a study of T-cell reconstitution after alpha-beta-depleted transplantation in children. The TCRbeta library incorporated unique molecular identifiers. TCRdb re-derived calls from the PCR reads in MiXCR, one entry per CDR3 protein. The sample has approximately 500,000 distinct CDR3 sequences; roughly 27% are singletons. The source was PBMCs, collected before TCRalphabeta/CD19-depleted stem cell transplant. The receptors come from a boy under three years old with Wiskott-Aldrich syndrome, due to receive a stem cell transplant.

This clonotype was observed a handful of times. The chain combines TRBV28 with TRBJ2-7, with 11 positions matching TRBD1. From germline, CDR1 is MDHEN and CDR2 SYDVKM. The junction had 18 bases not matched to a gene; V was cut back by 8 bases and J by 3 bases. The CDR3 spans 18 residues. The CDR3 sequence is CASQGTGGVSGYHYEQYF. CDR3 nucleotides: TGTGCCAGCCAAGGGACAGGGGGGGTTAGCGGCTACCACTACGAGCAGTACTTC. The full variable domain, its missing parts supplied by reference TRBV28 and TRBJ2-7, is DVKVTQSSRYLVKRTGEKVFLECVQDMDHENMFWYRQDPGLGLRLIYFSYDVKMKEKGDIPEGYSVSREKKERFSLILESASTNQTSMYLCASQGTGGVSGYHYEQYFGPGTRLTVT.

The chain carries TRBV12-3 or TRBV12-4 and TRBJ1-1, with unresolved D. Trimming took off 2 bases at V and 0 bases at J, with 13 bases between the two ends. The CDR3 extends over 16 amino acids. CDR3: CASSLTGVPMNTEAFF. The CDR3 DNA reads TGTGCCAGCAGTTTAACCGGGGTCCCAATGAACACTGAAGCTTTCTTT.

This chain links TRBV6-1 with TRBJ2-2; D tentatively reads TRBD1 or TRBD2 (5 bases each). The V and J ends lost 10 bases and 2 bases respectively, with 17 bases between them. Germline V gives CDR1 MNHNS, CDR2 SASEGT. This CDR3 contains 15 residues. CDR3 sequence reads: CATSIGTANTGELFF. CDR3 coding DNA: TGTGCCACATCTATAGGGACCGCAAACACCGGGGAGCTGTTTTTT.

The rearrangement links TRBV5-1 to TRBJ2-5, with TRBD2 identical over 13 bases. CDR3 length: 16 amino acids. Trimming removed 3 bases from V and 5 bases from J; junction bases left unmatched: 7. Germline assignment: CDR1 SGHRS and CDR2 YFSETQ. In DNA form, the CDR3 reads TGCGCCAGCAGCTCCGGCGGGACTAGCGGGAAGGAGACCCAGTACTTC. This translates into CASSSGGTSGKETQYF.

This chain uses TRBV5-1 with TRBJ2-1; D might be TRBD2 (6 bases). The CDR3 contains 14 residues. V was clipped by 4 bases and J by 8 bases, with 16 bases between them. Per germline, CDR1 SGHRS and CDR2 YFSETQ. CDR3 in amino acids: CASSRGGGLDEQFF. The CDR3 DNA reads TGCGCCAGCAGCAGGGGCGGAGGGCTTGATGAGCAGTTCTTC.

The CDR3 region is CASSFISDEQFF. CDR3 nucleotides: TGTGCCAGCAGCTTCATCAGCGATGAGCAGTTCTTC. The gene calls are TRBV7-9 and TRBJ2-1; D unclear. The germline V gene encodes CDR1 SEHNR and CDR2 FQNEAQ (reference sequence). The CDR3 is made up of 12 amino acids. V lost 3 bases and J lost 8, with 8 bases in between. The variable domain in full, completed from reference TRBV7-9 and TRBJ2-1, reads DTGVSQNPRHKITKRGQNVTFRCDPISEHNRLYWYRQTLGQGPEFLTYFQNEAQLEKSRLLSDRFSAERPKGSFSTLEIQRTEQGDSAMYLCASSFISDEQFFGPGTRLTVL.

There are a few counts of this clonotype. CDR3 loop: CASSLVAGGEQYF. The DNA of the CDR3 is TGCGCCAGCAGCTTGGTGGCAGGGGGCGAGCAGTACTTC. This chain connects TRBV5-1 to TRBJ2-7, with 7 nucleotides matching TRBD1. CDR3 length: 13 amino acids. The V and J ends lost 0 bases and 6 bases, in that order; junction bases with no gene match: 3. CDR1 and CDR2 (germline): SGHRS, YFSETQ.

The chain has TRBV20-1 and TRBJ2-3; D is possibly TRBD1 (5 bases). The germline V gene encodes CDR1 DFQATT and CDR2 SNEGSKA (reference sequence). Trimming pared 6 bases from V and 5 bases from J, leaving 15 bases between. This CDR3 comprises 13 residues. The CDR3 loop reads CSARPPGKDTQYF. The CDR3 DNA follows: TGCAGTGCGAGACCCCCAGGGAAAGATACGCAGTATTTT.

The table lists this clonotype with a few counts. The J gene is TRBJ2-3, the V gene TRBV3-1; 7 positions match TRBD2. The V gene end was trimmed by 2 bases and the J gene end by 2 bases; junction bases not matched to a gene: 7. Germline-derived CDR1 and CDR2 are LGHDT and YNNKEL (reference sequence). This CDR3 is built from 16 residues. The CDR3 is CASSQTSGVPTDTQYF. The CDR3 nucleotides are TGTGCCAGCAGCCAAACAAGCGGGGTTCCCACAGATACGCAGTATTTT.

J is TRBJ2-5 and V is TRBV5-1; D perhaps matches TRBD2 (5 bases). This CDR3 is built from 14 residues. Per germline, CDR1 SGHRS and CDR2 YFSETQ. V lost 4 bases and J 4 bases, leaving 14 bases between the germline ends. CDR3 amino acids: CASSVLDFRETQYF. CDR3 DNA: TGCGCCAGCAGCGTACTAGATTTCAGAGAGACCCAGTACTTC.

The chain employs TRBV3-1 and TRBJ2-1; the D is unclear. The CDR3 contains 12 residues. V gave up 1 base and J gave up 9 bases, with 7 bases separating them. Germline V gene lookup returns CDR1 LGHDT and CDR2 YNNKEL (reference sequence). CDR3 sequence (DNA): TGTGCCAGCAGCCAAGCCGTCACTGAGCAGTTCTTC. This gives the protein CASSQAVTEQFF.

This clonotype was seen more than once but under ten times. The V gene is TRBV6-1, the J gene TRBJ1-3; D unclear. The germline CDR1 and CDR2 sequences are MNHNS and SASEGT. V was clipped by 6 bases and J by 4 bases, with 4 bases between them. The CDR3 covers 11 residues. The CDR3 region is CASRDGNTIYF. CDR3 DNA sequence: TGTGCCAGCAGGGACGGAAACACCATATATTTT.

The gene calls are TRBV7-9 and TRBJ1-1; TRBD1 agrees at 7 bases. The germline gives CDR1 SEHNR, CDR2 FQNEAQ (reference sequence). With V trimmed by 5 bases and J by 5 bases, 11 bases remained unmatched. The CDR3 has 15 amino acids. Here the CDR3 DNA reads TGTGCCAGCAGCGCCGGAAACGAGGACAGGACTGAAGCTTTCTTT. Its protein product is CASSAGNEDRTEAFF.

The chain combines TRBV12-3 or TRBV12-4 with TRBJ2-7; 7 bases fit TRBD1. CDR3 size: 14 residues. V was pared by 7 bases and J by 7 bases, with 13 bases of the junction left unmatched. CDR3 DNA: TGTGCCAGCACGGGGACAGAGAGGACCGGGGAGCAGTACTTC. This encodes CASTGTERTGEQYF.